This T cell receptor (beta chain) was documented in a study of T-cell memory formation after mild COVID-19. Study-wide results and caveats: Some clones that responded turned up in pre-infection memory, which suggests that cross-reactive memory joined in.

Constant-segment primers were used for 5'RACE, and the resulting TCR alpha and TCR beta cDNA libraries carried sample barcodes and UMIs. In TCRdb, the 5' RACE reads were re-called with MiXCR into one record per CDR3 protein. The sample holds about 470,000 distinct CDR3 sequences; 15% to 20% are singletons and the top ten take around 12%. The germline CDR1 and CDR2 sequences are SGHRS and YFSETQ. The CDR3 is 15 residues long. V lost 4 bases, J lost 5 bases, and 19 bases lay in between. This clonotype was observed a few times. What it binds is not known. Specimen: PBMCs or a T cell subset sorted from them (not recorded which). The gene calls are TRBV5-1 and TRBJ2-7, with D possibly matching TRBD2 (6 bases). The clonotype was recovered from an adult woman who had mild COVID-19 (a few samples of this study predate the infection). Cell type and time point are not known. As DNA, the CDR3 is TGCGCCAGCAGCAGGGGACTCCCCGATTTTGACGAGCAGTACTTC. The encoded protein is CASSRGLPDFDEQYF.